Only a few counts were recorded for the clone carrying this T cell receptor (beta chain). This record belongs to a study of blood T cells in healthy people across ages. CDR1 and CDR2 (germline): MGHRA, YSYEKL. The trim removed 7 bases at V and 3 bases at J, leaving 5 bases unmatched. The CDR3 runs 16 residues. Alongside a J-beta primer mix, a sample-barcoded 5' primer served in a second PCR lasting about 7 to 11 cycles. TCRdb fed the 5' RACE reads into MiXCR, producing one record per CDR3 protein. The sample records 1.4 million to 1.5 million distinct CDR3 sequences, approximately 40% being singletons.

V and J are TRBV4-1 and TRBJ2-3; 15 bases are a match to TRBD2. The receptor was derived from a woman aged 18-35 years in good health. What was sequenced was blood. The CDR3 DNA reads as TGCGCCAGCACCGGCGGGACTAGCGGGAGGACAGATACGCAGTATTTT. Translating it yields CASTGGTSGRTDTQYF.